This TCR beta chain was captured in a study of technical replicates of blood from a handful of donors. Germline CDR1 reads MNHEY; CDR2 reads SMNVEV (reference sequence). The CDR3 totals 13 residues. V was shortened by 5 bases and J by 2 bases, with 9 bases between the two germline ends. Here immunoSEQ multiplex PCR was the method, and the copy in TCRdb shows in-frame clones only, minus some. The sample consists of 98,000 or so clones, around 96% of them appearing once. Sequencing was carried out using T cells isolated from PBMCs. The sequence was collected from a human donor in good health. The rearrangement links TRBV27 to TRBJ2-5; a possible D gene is TRBD2 (5 bases). The CDR3 DNA is TGTGCCAGCAGTCCCCGGAGGCAAGAGACCCAGTACTTC. As protein: CASSPRRQETQYF.